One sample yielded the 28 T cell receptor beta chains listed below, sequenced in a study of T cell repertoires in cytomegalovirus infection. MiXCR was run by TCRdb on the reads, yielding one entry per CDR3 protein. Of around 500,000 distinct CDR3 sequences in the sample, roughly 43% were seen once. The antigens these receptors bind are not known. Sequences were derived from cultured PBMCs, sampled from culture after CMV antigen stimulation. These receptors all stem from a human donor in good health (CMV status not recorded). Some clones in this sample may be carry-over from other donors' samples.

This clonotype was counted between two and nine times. For the CDR3, the DNA is TGTGCCAGCAGCGCCATACTAGCTCCCGAGCAGTACTTC. Its translation: CASSAILAPEQYF. The rearrangement joins TRBV7-2 to TRBJ2-7, with TRBD2 as a possible D gene (6 bases). V lost 5 bases and J lost 6, with 14 bases in between. The germline V gene encodes CDR1 SGHTA and CDR2 FQGNSA. The CDR3 length is 13 residues.

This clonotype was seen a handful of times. The CDR3 DNA follows: TGTGCCAGCAGCTTAGAGCTTGGCGGGAGGGCCGTCTACGAGCAGTACTTC. It yields the protein CASSLELGGRAVYEQYF. The V and J genes are TRBV7-8 and TRBJ2-7; 9 nucleotides align to TRBD2. This CDR3 comprises 17 residues. Looked up from germline, CDR1 is SGHVS and CDR2 is FQNEAQ. J gave up 3 bases and V 1 base, and 10 bases lay outside the gene matches.

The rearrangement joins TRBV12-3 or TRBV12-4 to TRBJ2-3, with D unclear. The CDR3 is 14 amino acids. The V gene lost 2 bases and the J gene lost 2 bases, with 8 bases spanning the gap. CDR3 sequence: CASSLSLATDTQYF. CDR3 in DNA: TGTGCCAGCAGTTTAAGTCTCGCCACAGATACGCAGTATTTT.

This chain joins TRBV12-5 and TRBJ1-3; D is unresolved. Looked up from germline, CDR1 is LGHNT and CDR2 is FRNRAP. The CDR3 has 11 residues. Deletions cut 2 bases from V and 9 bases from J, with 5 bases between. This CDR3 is CASGLTGTIYF. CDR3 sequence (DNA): TGTGCTAGTGGTTTGACCGGCACCATATATTTT.

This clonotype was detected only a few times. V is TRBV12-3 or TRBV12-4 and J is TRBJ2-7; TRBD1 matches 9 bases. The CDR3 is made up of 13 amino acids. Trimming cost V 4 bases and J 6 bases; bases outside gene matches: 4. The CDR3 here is CASSWTGAVEQYF. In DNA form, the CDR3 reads TGTGCCAGCAGTTGGACAGGGGCTGTCGAGCAGTACTTC.

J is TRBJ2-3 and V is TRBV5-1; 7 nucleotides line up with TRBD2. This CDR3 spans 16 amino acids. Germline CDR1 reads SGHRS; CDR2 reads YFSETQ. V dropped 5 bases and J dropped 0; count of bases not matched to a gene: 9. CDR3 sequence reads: CASRLGLAESTDTQYF. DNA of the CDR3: TGCGCCAGCAGGCTGGGGCTAGCGGAAAGCACAGATACGCAGTATTTT.

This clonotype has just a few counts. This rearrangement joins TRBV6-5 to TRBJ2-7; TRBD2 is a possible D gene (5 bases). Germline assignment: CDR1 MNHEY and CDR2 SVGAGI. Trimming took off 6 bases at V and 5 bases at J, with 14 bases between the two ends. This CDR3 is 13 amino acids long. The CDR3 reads CASSLQTGDEQYF. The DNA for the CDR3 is TGTGCCAGCAGCCTACAAACCGGGGACGAGCAGTACTTC.

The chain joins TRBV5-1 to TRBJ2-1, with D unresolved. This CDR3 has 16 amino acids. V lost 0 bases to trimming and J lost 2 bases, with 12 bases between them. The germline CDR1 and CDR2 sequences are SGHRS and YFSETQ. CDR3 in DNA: TGCGCCAGCAGCTTGGCCGTGGGGTCCCCCTACAATGAGCAGTTCTTC. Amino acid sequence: CASSLAVGSPYNEQFF.

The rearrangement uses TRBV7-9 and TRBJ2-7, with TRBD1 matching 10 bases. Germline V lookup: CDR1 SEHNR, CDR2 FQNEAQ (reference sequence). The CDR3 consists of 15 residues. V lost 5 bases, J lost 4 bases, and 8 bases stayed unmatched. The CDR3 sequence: CASSRGDRGAYEQYF. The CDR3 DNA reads TGTGCCAGCAGCCGAGGGGACAGGGGTGCGTACGAGCAGTACTTC.

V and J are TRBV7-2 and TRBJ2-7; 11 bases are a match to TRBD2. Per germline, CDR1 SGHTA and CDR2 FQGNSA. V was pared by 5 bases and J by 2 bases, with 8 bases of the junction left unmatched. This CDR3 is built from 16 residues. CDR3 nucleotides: TGTGCCAGCAGCCCCACCCCGACTAGCGGGGCCTACGAGCAGTACTTC. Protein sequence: CASSPTPTSGAYEQYF.

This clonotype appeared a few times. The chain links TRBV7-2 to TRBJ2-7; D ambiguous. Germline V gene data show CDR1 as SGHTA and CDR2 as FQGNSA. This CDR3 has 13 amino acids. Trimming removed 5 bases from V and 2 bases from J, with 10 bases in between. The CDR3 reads CASSPMGAYEQYF. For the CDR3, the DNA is TGTGCCAGCAGCCCGATGGGTGCCTACGAGCAGTACTTC.

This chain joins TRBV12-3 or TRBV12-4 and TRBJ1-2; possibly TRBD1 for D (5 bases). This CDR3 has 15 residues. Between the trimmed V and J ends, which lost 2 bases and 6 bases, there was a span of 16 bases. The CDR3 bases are TGTGCCAGCAGTTTAAGCCGGCAGGGATTTAATGGCTACACCTTC. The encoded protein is CASSLSRQGFNGYTF.

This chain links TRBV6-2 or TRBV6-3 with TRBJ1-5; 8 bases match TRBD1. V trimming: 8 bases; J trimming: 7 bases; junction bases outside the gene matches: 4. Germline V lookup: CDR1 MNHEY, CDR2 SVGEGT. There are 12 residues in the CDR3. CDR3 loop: CASGTGGQPQHF. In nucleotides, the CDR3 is TGTGCCAGCGGGACAGGAGGACAGCCCCAGCATTTT.

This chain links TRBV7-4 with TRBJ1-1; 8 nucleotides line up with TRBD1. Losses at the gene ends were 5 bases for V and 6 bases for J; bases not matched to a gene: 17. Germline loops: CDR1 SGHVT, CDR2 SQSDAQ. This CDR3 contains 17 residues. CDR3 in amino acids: CASSPDRGSPGSAEAFF. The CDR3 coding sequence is TGTGCCAGCAGCCCTGACAGGGGTTCCCCGGGTTCGGCTGAAGCTTTCTTT.

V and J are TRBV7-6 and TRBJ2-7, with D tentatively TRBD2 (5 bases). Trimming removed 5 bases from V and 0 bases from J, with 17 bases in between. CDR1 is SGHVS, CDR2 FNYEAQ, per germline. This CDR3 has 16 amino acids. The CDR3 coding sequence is TGTGCCAGCAGCCCTGCGGGCGGTGGGAGCTCCTACGAGCAGTACTTC. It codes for CASSPAGGGSSYEQYF.

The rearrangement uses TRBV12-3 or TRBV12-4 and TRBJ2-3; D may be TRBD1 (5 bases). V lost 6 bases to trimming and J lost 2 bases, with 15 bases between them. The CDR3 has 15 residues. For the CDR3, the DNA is TGTGCCAGCAGCTCAGACGGACACAACACAGATACGCAGTATTTT. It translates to CASSSDGHNTDTQYF.

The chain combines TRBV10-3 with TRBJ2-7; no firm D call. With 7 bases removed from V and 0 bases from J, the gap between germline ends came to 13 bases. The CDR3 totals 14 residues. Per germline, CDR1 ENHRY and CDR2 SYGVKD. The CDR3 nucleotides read TGTGCCATCAAGGGCAGAAGAACCTCCTACGAGCAGTACTTC. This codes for CAIKGRRTSYEQYF.

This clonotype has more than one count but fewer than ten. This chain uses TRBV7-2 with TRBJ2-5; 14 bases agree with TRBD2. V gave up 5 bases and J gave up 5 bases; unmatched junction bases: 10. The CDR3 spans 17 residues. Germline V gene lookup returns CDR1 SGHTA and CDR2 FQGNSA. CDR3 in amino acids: CASSPRLGLAGEETQYF. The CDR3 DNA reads TGTGCCAGCAGCCCGCGTCTGGGACTAGCGGGGGAGGAGACCCAGTACTTC.

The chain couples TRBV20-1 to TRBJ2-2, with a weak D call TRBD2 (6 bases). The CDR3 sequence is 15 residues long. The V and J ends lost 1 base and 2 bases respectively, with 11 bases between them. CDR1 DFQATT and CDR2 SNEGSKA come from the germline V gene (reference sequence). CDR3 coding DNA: TGCAGTGCTAGAGCAGGACTACCCAACACCGGGGAGCTGTTTTTT. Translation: CSARAGLPNTGELFF.

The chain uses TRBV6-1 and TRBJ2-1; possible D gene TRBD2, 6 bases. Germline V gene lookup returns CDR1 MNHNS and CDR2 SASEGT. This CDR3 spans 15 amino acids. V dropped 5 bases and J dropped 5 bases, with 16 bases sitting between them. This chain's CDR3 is CASSQLANINNEQFF. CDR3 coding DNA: TGTGCCAGCAGTCAACTAGCAAACATCAACAATGAGCAGTTCTTC.

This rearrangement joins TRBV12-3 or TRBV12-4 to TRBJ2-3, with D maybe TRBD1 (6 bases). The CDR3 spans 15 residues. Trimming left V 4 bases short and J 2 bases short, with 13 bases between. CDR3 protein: CASSWGLAPTDTQYF. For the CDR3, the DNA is TGTGCCAGCAGTTGGGGGCTAGCTCCCACAGATACGCAGTATTTT.

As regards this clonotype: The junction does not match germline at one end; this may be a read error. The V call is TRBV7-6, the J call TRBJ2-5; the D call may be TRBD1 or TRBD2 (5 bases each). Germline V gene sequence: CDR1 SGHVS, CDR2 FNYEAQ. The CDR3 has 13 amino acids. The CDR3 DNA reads TGTACCAGCGGCTTGACTAAGGGGGAGACCCAGTACTTC. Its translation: CTSGLTKGETQYF.

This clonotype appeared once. This CDR3 reads CSAIGLASDTQYF. The DNA of the CDR3 is TGCAGTGCTATCGGACTAGCGTCAGATACGCAGTATTTT. This chain uses TRBV20-1 with TRBJ2-3; 9 nucleotides agree with TRBD2. The CDR3 is 13 amino acids. The trim removed 4 bases at V and 4 bases at J, leaving 3 bases unmatched. Looked up from germline, CDR1 is DFQATT and CDR2 is SNEGSKA (reference sequence).

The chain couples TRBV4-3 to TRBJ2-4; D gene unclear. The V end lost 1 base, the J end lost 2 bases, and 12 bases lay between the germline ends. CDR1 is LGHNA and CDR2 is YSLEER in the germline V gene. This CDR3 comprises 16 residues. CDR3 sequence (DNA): TGCGCCAGCAGCCAAGCCCCCGTCGGAACCAAAAACATTCAGTACTTC. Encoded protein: CASSQAPVGTKNIQYF.

CDR3 bases: TGTGCCAGTAGTGGGATTTACAGCAATCAGCCCCAGCATTTT. Protein sequence: CASSGIYSNQPQHF. The chain uses TRBV19 and TRBJ1-5; no firm D call. Germline CDR1 and CDR2: LNHDA and SQIVND (reference sequence). The ends were cut back, 5 bases at V and 1 base at J, with 9 bases in the middle. The CDR3 has 14 residues. Full variable domain (rest looked up from reference TRBV19 and TRBJ1-5): DGGITQSPKYLFRKEGQNVTLSCEQNLNHDAMYWYRQDPGQGLRLIYYSQIVNDFQKGDIAEGYSVSREKKESFPLTVTSAQKNPTAFYLCASSGIYSNQPQHFGDGTRLSIL.

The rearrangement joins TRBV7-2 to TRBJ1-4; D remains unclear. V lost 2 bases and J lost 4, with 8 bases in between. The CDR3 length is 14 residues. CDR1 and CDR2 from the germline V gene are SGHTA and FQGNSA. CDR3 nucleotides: TGTGCCAGCAGCTTAAGAACAAGTAATGAAAAACTGTTTTTT. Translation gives CASSLRTSNEKLFF.

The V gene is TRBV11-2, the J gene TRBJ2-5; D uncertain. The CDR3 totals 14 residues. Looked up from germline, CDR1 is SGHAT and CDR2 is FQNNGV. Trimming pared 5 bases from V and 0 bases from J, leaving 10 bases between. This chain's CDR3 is CASSKDGYQETQYF. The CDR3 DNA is TGTGCCAGCAGCAAAGACGGATACCAAGAGACCCAGTACTTC.

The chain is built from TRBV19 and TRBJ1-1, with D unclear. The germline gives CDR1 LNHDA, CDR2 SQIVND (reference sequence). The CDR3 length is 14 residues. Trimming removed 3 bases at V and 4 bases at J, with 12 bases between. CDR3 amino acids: CASSISPRGTEAFF. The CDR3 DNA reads TGTGCCAGTAGTATTAGCCCTCGGGGCACTGAAGCTTTCTTT.